This TCR beta chain was captured by sequencing in a study of synovial regulatory T cells in juvenile arthritis. The CDR3 spans 16 residues. Only the protein is available. The germline gives CDR1 MNHEY, CDR2 SMNVEV (reference sequence). This clone is medium-sized (0.01 to 0.1%) by frequency. Its antigen is unidentified. Profiling relied on immunoSEQ multiplex PCR, and the TCRdb table lists in-frame clones only, not all of them. The table lists 2,000 to 2,500 clones, with just over 20% in the top ten. Findings and limits, study-wide: Largely private between patients, iaTreg TCR repertoires showed partial overlap with synovial Teff and blood CPL repertoires.

Each patient with active arthritis gave synovial fluid along with matched peripheral blood. Donors were around eleven juvenile idiopathic arthritis patients with active disease, 3 polyarticular and 8 oligoarticular. FOXP3 TSDR demethylation in synovial Tregs matched blood and healthy-donor Tregs. The rearrangement joins TRBV27 to TRBJ2-1; TCRdb's D call, TRBD2, is unchecked because there is no DNA. The sequenced material came from Treg cells from the synovium. The TCR comes from a donor younger than 30 with juvenile idiopathic arthritis. The CDR3 here is CASRSGGASSYNEQFF.